The 5 T cell receptor beta chains in this list originate from one sample, sequenced in a study of cytomegalovirus exposure and HLA in healthy donors. PCR used 60 Vbeta primers and 13 Jbeta primers. TCRdb keeps only in-frame clones here, not all; method: immunoSEQ multiplex PCR. Counted here are around 130,000 clones, approximately 80% occurring once; the ten biggest clones make up 5.9%. The sequencing sample was made of PBMCs. The receptors derive from a woman in her forties in good health and CMV-seropositive.

The chain is built from TRBV5-8 and TRBJ2-2, with 8 bases aligning to TRBD2. The CDR3 spans 15 residues. Germline assignment: CDR1 SGHTS and CDR2 YDEGEE. The V gene end was trimmed by 5 bases and the J gene end by 6 bases; junction bases not matched to a gene: 9. The CDR3 spells CASRLSGSGPGELFF. The CDR3 DNA is TGTGCCAGCAGACTCAGCGGGAGTGGTCCCGGGGAGCTGTTTTTT.

This clone has a handful of counts. This chain uses TRBV7-2 with TRBJ2-1; weak D call: TRBD2 (6 bases). Germline V CDR1 and CDR2: SGHTA, FQGNSA. The V end was cut by 0 bases, the J end by 1 base, with 10 bases between. The CDR3 length is 16 residues. In DNA form, the CDR3 reads TGTGCCAGCAGCTTAGCGGGACTGGTATCCTACAATGAGCAGTTCTTC. Translating it yields CASSLAGLVSYNEQFF. The full variable domain, with the rest looked up from reference TRBV7-2 and TRBJ2-1, is GAGVSQSPSNKVTEKGKDVELRCDPISGHTALYWYRQSLGQGLEFLIYFQGNSAPDKSGLPSDRFSAERTGGSVSTLTIQRTQQEDSAVYLCASSLAGLVSYNEQFFGPGTRLTVL.

This chain links TRBV4-1 with TRBJ2-3; D unclear. Deletions cut 4 bases from V and 1 base from J, with 15 bases between. The length of the CDR3 is 16 residues. CDR1 and CDR2 from the germline V gene are MGHRA and YSYEKL. The CDR3 nucleotides are TGCGCCAGCAGCCTCTCCGACCGCCGGGGCACAGATACGCAGTATTTT. Protein: CASSLSDRRGTDTQYF.

The chain has TRBV6-1 and TRBJ2-7; D not certain. The V end lost 1 base, the J end lost 2 bases, and 12 bases lay between the germline ends. The CDR3 consists of 15 residues. In germline, CDR1 is MNHNS, CDR2 SASEGT. The CDR3 loop is CASSEGHQKTYEQYF. The CDR3 DNA reads as TGTGCCAGCAGTGAAGGGCACCAGAAAACCTACGAGCAGTACTTC.

The chain recombines TRBV25-1 with TRBJ1-3; 9 nucleotides line up with TRBD1. This CDR3 region has 15 residues. Germline-derived CDR1 and CDR2 are MGHDK and SYGVNS. The V segment lost 6 bases and the J segment 8 bases; nucleotides outside the gene matches: 11. CDR3 loop: CASSEPGTGTDTIYF. The DNA of the CDR3 is TGTGCCAGCAGCGAACCCGGGACAGGGACTGACACCATATATTTT.